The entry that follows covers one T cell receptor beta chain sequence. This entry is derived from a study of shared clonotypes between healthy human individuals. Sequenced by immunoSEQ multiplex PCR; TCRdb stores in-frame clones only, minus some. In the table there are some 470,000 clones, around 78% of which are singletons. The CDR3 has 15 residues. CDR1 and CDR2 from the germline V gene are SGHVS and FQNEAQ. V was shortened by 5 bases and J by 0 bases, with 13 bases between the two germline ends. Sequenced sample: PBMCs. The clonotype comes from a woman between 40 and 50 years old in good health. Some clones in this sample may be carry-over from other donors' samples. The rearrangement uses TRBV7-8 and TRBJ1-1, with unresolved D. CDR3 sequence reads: CASSPWTEMNTEAFF. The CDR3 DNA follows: TGTGCCAGCAGCCCCTGGACGGAAATGAACACTGAAGCTTTCTTT. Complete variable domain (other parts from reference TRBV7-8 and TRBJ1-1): GAGVSQSPRYKVAKRGQDVALRCDPISGHVSLFWYQQALGQGPEFLTYFQNEAQLDKSGLPSDRFFAERPEGSVSTLKIQRTQQEDSAVYLCASSPWTEMNTEAFFGQGTRLTVV.